These T cell receptor beta chains were read from a single sample in a study of CD8 T cells in Susac syndrome. TCRdb recomputed calls from the immunoSEQ multiplex PCR reads with MiXCR, one row per CDR3 protein. The table has about 400,000 distinct CDR3 sequences, 75% to 90% seen once. Material for sequencing was CD8+ T cells from PBMCs. These receptor sequences come from a human donor with multiple sclerosis. The CDR3 runs from the conserved cysteine through the conserved F or W. The D gene is left open where the match is weak. The size field is filled for only some rows; it gives once, few, many or a size class.

j_call,d_call,clone_size,v_call,cdr3_aa,cdr3_nt
TRBJ2-7,TRBD2,.,TRBV12-3/TRBV12-4,CASSFGGGPRYEQYF,TGTGCCAGCAGTTTCGGGGGAGGGCCTCGCTACGAGCAGTACTTC
TRBJ2-6,.,.,TRBV9,CASSVGDSGANVLTF,TGTGCCAGCAGCGTAGGAGACTCTGGGGCCAACGTCCTGACTTTC
TRBJ1-1,.,.,TRBV30,CAWSVGRGSTEAFF,TGTGCCTGGAGTGTGGGAAGGGGATCCACTGAAGCTTTCTTT
TRBJ2-1,.,.,TRBV2,CASSDLREQFF,TGTGCCAGCAGTGATTTGCGCGAGCAGTTCTTC
TRBJ1-2,.,.,TRBV30,CAWPSGPGYTF,TGTGCCTGGCCTTCCGGCCCGGGCTACACCTTC
TRBJ2-4,.,once,TRBV30,CAWRPFWASYFQYF,TGTGCCTGGAGACCTTTTTGGGCCTCCTACTTTCAGTACTTC
TRBJ2-7,TRBD2,.,TRBV12-3/TRBV12-4,CASSSLAGVEIEQYF,TGTGCCAGCAGCTCACTAGCGGGAGTTGAGATCGAGCAGTACTTC
TRBJ1-1,.,few,TRBV19,CASTPEQGLNTEAFF,TGTGCCAGTACCCCCGAACAGGGCTTAAACACTGAAGCTTTCTTT
TRBJ2-1,.,.,TRBV9,CASSPLRGGLGEQFF,TGTGCCAGCAGCCCCTTGAGGGGGGGCCTCGGTGAGCAGTTCTTC
TRBJ1-2,.,.,TRBV5-1,CASSSRTADYGYTF,TGCGCCAGCAGCTCCCGGACTGCAGACTATGGCTACACCTTC
TRBJ2-1,TRBD1,.,TRBV6-1,CASSERGTGYKDEQFF,TGTGCCAGCAGTGAAAGAGGGACAGGGTATAAGGATGAGCAGTTCTTC
TRBJ1-2,.,.,TRBV19,CASSMGPDSTTYGYTF,TGTGCCAGTAGTATGGGCCCAGATTCCACGACATATGGCTACACCTTC
TRBJ2-2,.,once,TRBV6-5,CASSYSRPGVTGELFF,TGTGCCAGCAGTTACTCCCGGCCTGGAGTGACCGGGGAGCTGTTTTTT
TRBJ1-1,.,.,TRBV10-1,CASRGFAEAFF,TGCGCCAGCAGGGGATTCGCTGAAGCTTTCTTT
TRBJ1-1,.,.,TRBV2,CASSERLLEAFF,TGTGCCAGCAGTGAAAGATTGCTTGAAGCTTTCTTT
TRBJ2-1,TRBD2,.,TRBV10-2,CASTSGGQEQFF,TGCGCCAGCACTAGCGGGGGCCAGGAGCAGTTCTTC
TRBJ2-4,.,few,TRBV6-1,CASLNVIDNIQYF,TGTGCCAGCCTTAATGTCATTGACAACATTCAGTACTTC
TRBJ2-7,.,.,TRBV5-1,CASSLEGGYYEQYF,TGCGCCAGCAGCTTGGAAGGCGGGTACTACGAGCAGTACTTC
TRBJ2-7,.,.,TRBV6-5,CASSYSGVGVEGNEEQYF,TGTGCCAGCAGTTACTCGGGGGTTGGAGTTGAGGGAAACGAGGAGCAGTACTTC
TRBJ2-3,.,few,TRBV10-2,CASSDVDTQYF,TGCGCCAGCAGTGATGTGGATACGCAGTATTTT
TRBJ2-1,TRBD1,.,TRBV3-1,CASSRDRANEQFF,TGTGCCAGCAGCCGGGACAGGGCAAATGAGCAGTTCTTC
TRBJ2-1,TRBD2,.,TRBV20-1,CSARVSGRRVDEQFF,TGCAGTGCTAGAGTTAGCGGGAGAAGGGTAGATGAGCAGTTCTTC
TRBJ2-3,.,.,TRBV7-2,CDSSIRRGYNSDTQYF,TGTGACAGCAGCATTAGACGGGGGTACAATTCAGATACGCAGTATTTT
TRBJ2-7,TRBD2,.,TRBV6-1,CASNQRGTYEQYF,TGTGCCAGCAACCAGCGGGGAACCTACGAGCAGTACTTC
TRBJ2-2,.,.,TRBV3-1,CASSQVSRGMINTGELFF,TGTGCCAGCAGCCAAGTTTCGCGGGGAATGATAAACACCGGGGAGCTGTTTTTT
TRBJ1-5,.,.,TRBV6-5,CASRAGGGNQPQHF,TGTGCCAGCAGGGCGGGGGGGGGCAATCAGCCCCAGCATTTT
TRBJ1-2,.,.,TRBV5-1,CASSFSGMSKTTF,TGCGCCAGCAGCTTCTCCGGGATGTCGAAAACGACCTTC
TRBJ2-7,.,.,TRBV5-4,CASSYGYAYEQYF,TGTGCCAGCAGCTACGGATATGCTTACGAGCAGTACTTC
TRBJ2-7,.,.,TRBV13,CASSPGTDHEQYF,TGTGCCAGCAGCCCCGGGACGGACCACGAGCAGTACTTC